This TCR beta chain was recovered during a study of blood T cell repertoires in COVID-19. Study background: T cells, B-cell-depleted T cells, or PBMCs provided the cDNA or gDNA that served as material.

Germline CDR1 and CDR2: SGHRS and YFSETQ. The CDR3 has 15 amino acids. Germline trimming cut 4 bases from V and 2 bases from J; bases unmatched to any gene: 5. Libraries were prepared by immunoSEQ multiplex PCR; TCRdb keeps only in-frame clonotypes and omits some of them. The sample shows 240,000 or so clones, roughly 76% of them seen only once. The sequence came from a woman older than 75 with COVID-19, enrolled during active disease. This chain uses TRBV5-1 with TRBJ1-2; TRBD1 matches at 10 bases. The sample was peripheral blood. CDR3 nucleotides: TGCGCCAGCAGCGGCGGGACAGGGGACAACTATGGCTACACCTTC. It codes for CASSGGTGDNYGYTF.